The 5 T cell receptor beta chains presented below share a single source sample, sequenced in a study of blood T cell repertoires in COVID-19. Data came from immunoSEQ multiplex PCR; TCRdb stores just in-frame clones and leaves some out. The table has roughly 230,000 clones, 88% seen once. Sequencing was carried out using peripheral blood. The receptors come from a human donor in a cohort sampled during active COVID-19.

V is TRBV6-2 or TRBV6-3 and J is TRBJ2-1; D gene unclear. Germline V CDR1 and CDR2: MNHEY, SVGEGT. V was trimmed by 6 bases and J by 8 bases, leaving 8 bases between them. The CDR3 sequence is 11 residues long. In DNA form, the CDR3 reads TGTGCCAGCAGCCCGGCCCATGAGCAGTTCTTC. This encodes CASSPAHEQFF.

The gene calls are TRBV30 and TRBJ1-1; TRBD1 matches 9 bases. The CDR3 runs 14 residues. In germline, CDR1 is GTSNPN, CDR2 SVGIG (reference sequence). The ends lost 5 bases at V and 1 base at J; junction bases unmatched: 5. In DNA form, the CDR3 reads TGTGCCTGGGATCACAGGGGGCCGAACACTGAAGCTTTCTTT. Protein sequence: CAWDHRGPNTEAFF.

V and J are TRBV2 and TRBJ2-7, with a possible D match to TRBD1 (6 bases). V was clipped by 11 bases and J by 3 bases, with 17 bases between them. The germline CDR1 and CDR2 sequences are SNHLY and FYNNEI. This CDR3 region has 13 residues. As DNA, the CDR3 is TGTGCCGCCGCCGAGGACAGATACTACGAGCAGTACTTC. As protein: CAAAEDRYYEQYF.

This chain links TRBV5-1 with TRBJ2-7; D is perhaps TRBD2 (6 bases). CDR1 and CDR2 (germline): SGHRS, YFSETQ. V dropped 1 base and J dropped 2 bases, with 13 bases sitting between them. There are 15 residues in the CDR3. The CDR3 loop reads CASSLITSRAYEQYF. DNA for the CDR3: TGCGCCAGCAGCTTGATAACTAGCAGAGCCTACGAGCAGTACTTC.

The DNA of the CDR3 is TGTGCCAGCAGCGTTACAGTCACCCACGGCTCGGGAACTTTAAGCACAGATACGCAGTATTTT. This codes for CASSVTVTHGSGTLSTDTQYF. V gene TRBV2 combines with J gene TRBJ2-3, with D possibly matching TRBD2 (5 bases). V was trimmed by 6 bases and J by 0 bases, leaving 31 bases between them. In germline, CDR1 is SNHLY, CDR2 FYNNEI. The length of the CDR3 is 21 residues.